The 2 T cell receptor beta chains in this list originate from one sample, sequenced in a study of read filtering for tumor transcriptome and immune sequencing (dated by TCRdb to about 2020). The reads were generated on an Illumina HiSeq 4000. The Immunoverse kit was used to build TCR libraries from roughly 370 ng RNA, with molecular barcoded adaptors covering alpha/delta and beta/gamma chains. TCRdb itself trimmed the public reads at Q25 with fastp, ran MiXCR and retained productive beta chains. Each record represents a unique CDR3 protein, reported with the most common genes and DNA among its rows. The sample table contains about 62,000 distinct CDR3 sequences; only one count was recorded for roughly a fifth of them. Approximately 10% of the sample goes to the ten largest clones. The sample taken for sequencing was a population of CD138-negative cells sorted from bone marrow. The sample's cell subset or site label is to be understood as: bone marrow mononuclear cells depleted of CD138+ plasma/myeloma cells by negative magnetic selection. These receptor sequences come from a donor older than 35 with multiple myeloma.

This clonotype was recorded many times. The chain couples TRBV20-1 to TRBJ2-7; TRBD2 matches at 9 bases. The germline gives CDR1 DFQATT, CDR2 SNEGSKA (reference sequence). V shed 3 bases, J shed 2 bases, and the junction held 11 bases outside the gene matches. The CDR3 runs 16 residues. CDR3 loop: CSASKGLAGQTYEQYF. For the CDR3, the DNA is TGCAGTGCTAGTAAGGGGCTAGCGGGGCAAACCTACGAGCAGTACTTC.

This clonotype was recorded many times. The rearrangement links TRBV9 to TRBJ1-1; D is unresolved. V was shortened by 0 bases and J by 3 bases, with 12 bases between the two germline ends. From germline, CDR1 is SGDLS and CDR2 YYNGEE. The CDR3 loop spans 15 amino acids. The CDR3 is CASSVESLWDTEAFF. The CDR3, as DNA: TGTGCCAGCAGCGTAGAGTCACTCTGGGACACTGAAGCTTTCTTT.